This entry is about one T cell receptor (beta chain). Running of the assay took place at deep level. TCRdb's table, derived via immunoSEQ multiplex PCR, lists solely in-frame clones and lacks some. This table has about 110,000 clones, approximately 70% appearing once. This record belongs to a study of shared clonotypes between healthy human individuals. Each of the donors was a healthy adult who was HIV-negative and had not had a recent acute infection or vaccination. All participating donors were Caucasian adults from Nashville, Tennessee. To make CD8 memory, CD45RO+ cells were put together with CCR7-negative CD45RA+ TemRA cells. V was pared by 3 bases and J by 7 bases, with 16 bases between. This CDR3 comprises 14 residues. Per the germline V gene, CDR1 is SGDLS and CDR2 is YYNGEE.

The sequence was obtained from a woman aged 25 to 45 in good health. Sample: memory CD8+ T cells sorted from blood. Subset indicated: CD45RO+ cells pooled with CCR7-negative TemRA cells. This chain connects TRBV9 to TRBJ1-1; D is unclear. CDR3 in DNA: TGTGCCAGCAGCGCGATAGACATGGCCAGTGAAGCTTTCTTT. Translation: CASSAIDMASEAFF.